These 12 T cell receptor beta chains were sequenced from one sample in a study of cytomegalovirus exposure and HLA in healthy donors. The PCR ran on 60 Vbeta and 13 Jbeta primers. TCRdb keeps only in-frame clones here, not all; method: immunoSEQ multiplex PCR. The sample has 210,000 or so clones; roughly 80% are singletons. Sequencing was done on a sample of PBMCs. The receptors shown here come from a woman aged 30 to 39 in good health and CMV-seropositive.

The chain is built from TRBV9 and TRBJ2-5; D ambiguous. With 0 bases removed from V and 3 bases from J, the gap between germline ends came to 6 bases. This CDR3 region has 13 residues. The V gene's germline CDR1 is SGDLS and CDR2 YYNGEE. CDR3 region: CASSVDREETQYF. The DNA for the CDR3 is TGTGCCAGCAGCGTAGACAGAGAAGAGACCCAGTACTTC.

This clone appeared a single time. CDR3 in amino acids: CASSRTSGRSNTGELFF. CDR3 bases: TGTGCCAGCAGCAGGACTAGCGGGAGGTCGAACACCGGGGAGCTGTTTTTT. The gene calls are TRBV5-4 and TRBJ2-2; TRBD2 matches 14 bases. The length of the CDR3 is 17 residues. Germline V lookup: CDR1 SGHNT, CDR2 YYREEE (reference sequence). V lost 4 bases and J lost 0; bases outside the gene matches: 2. Full variable domain (rest looked up from reference TRBV5-4 and TRBJ2-2): ETGVTQSPTHLIKTRGQQVTLRCSSQSGHNTVSWYQQALGQGPQFIFQYYREEENGRGNFPPRFSGLQFPNYSSELNVNALELDDSALYLCASSRTSGRSNTGELFFGEGSRLTVL.

The chain combines TRBV18 with TRBJ1-3, with a tentative D call TRBD1 (6 bases). The CDR3 runs 15 residues. From germline, CDR1 is KGHSH and CDR2 LQKENI. Trimming took 2 bases from V and 0 from J, leaving 8 bases between them. The CDR3 DNA sequence: TGTGCCAGCTCACCAAGGACAGCCTCTGGAAACACCATATATTTT. Amino acid sequence: CASSPRTASGNTIYF.

This chain joins TRBV28 and TRBJ1-6; the match to TRBD1 covers 9 bases. Unmatched junction bases numbered 14, after V lost 4 bases and J lost 10 bases. The CDR3 runs to 17 residues. Germline assignment: CDR1 MDHEN and CDR2 SYDVKM. The CDR3 spells CASSSHQRTGVVSPLHF. In nucleotides, the CDR3 is TGTGCCAGCAGTTCCCACCAGAGGACAGGGGTGGTATCACCCCTCCACTTT.

The rearrangement links TRBV27 to TRBJ2-6, with 10 bases lining up with TRBD1. The length of the CDR3 is 18 residues. Germline V gene data show CDR1 as MNHEY and CDR2 as SMNVEV (reference sequence). V shed 1 base and J 5 bases; nucleotides not matched to a gene: 8. The CDR3 region has the DNA TGTGCCAGCAGTTTATTGCGGACAGGGGGTCAGAGGGCCAACGTCCTGACTTTC. It encodes CASSLLRTGGQRANVLTF.

The CDR3 reads CASSADGGYGYTF. The CDR3 DNA reads as TGTGCCAGCAGCGCGGACGGGGGGTATGGCTACACCTTC. The chain uses TRBV2 and TRBJ1-2; D is perhaps TRBD1 (5 bases). This CDR3 has 13 amino acids. V was cut by 6 bases and J by 5 bases, with 13 bases left in between. The germline gives CDR1 SNHLY, CDR2 FYNNEI.

In its sample, this clone was seen once. The chain combines TRBV5-1 with TRBJ2-3; D perhaps matches TRBD2 (5 bases). Looked up from germline, CDR1 is SGHRS and CDR2 is YFSETQ. Trimming left V 4 bases short and J 6 bases short, with 12 bases between. This CDR3 is 13 amino acids long. In DNA form, the CDR3 reads TGCGCCAGCAGCCCGGAGAGGGCTGATACGCAGTATTTT. Protein sequence: CASSPERADTQYF.

This chain uses TRBV7-2 with TRBJ2-7; TRBD2 aligns across 7 bases. CDR3 length equals 15 residues. The germline CDR1 and CDR2 sequences are SGHTA and FQGNSA. V shed 5 bases, J shed 4 bases, and the junction held 11 bases outside the gene matches. The CDR3 nucleotides are TGTGCCAGCAGCGAGGTTGTAGCGGGTTTTTACGAGCAGTACTTC. Protein sequence: CASSEVVAGFYEQYF.

J is TRBJ2-3 and V is TRBV30; a weak D match, TRBD2 (6 bases). Trimming cost V 2 bases and J 0 bases, with 12 bases left between them. Germline V gene sequence: CDR1 GTSNPN, CDR2 SVGIG (reference sequence). The length of the CDR3 is 15 residues. In DNA form, the CDR3 reads TGTGCCTGGAGTAGGGATAGCGGCAGCACAGATACGCAGTATTTT. This gives the protein CAWSRDSGSTDTQYF.

Comment on this clone: At one boundary the junction diverges from the germline segment, which might be a read error. This sequence joins TRBV5-4 and TRBJ2-7, with no clear D. The germline gives CDR1 SGHNT, CDR2 YYREEE (reference sequence). The CDR3 is 13 residues long. The CDR3 reads CASSLASSYEQYF. In nucleotides, the CDR3 is TGTGCCAGCAGTTTGGCCAGCTCCTACGAGCAGTACTTC.

This clone was observed a handful of times. The rearrangement joins TRBV28 to TRBJ2-7; TRBD1 agrees at 12 bases. Trimming cost V 6 bases and J 5 bases; bases outside gene matches: 8. The CDR3 runs to 15 residues. Germline V CDR1 and CDR2: MDHEN, SYDVKM. The CDR3 sequence: CASSSPGQGAHEQYF. DNA of the CDR3: TGTGCCAGCAGCTCGCCGGGACAGGGGGCCCACGAGCAGTACTTC. The full variable domain, rest sourced from reference TRBV28 and TRBJ2-7, is DVKVTQSSRYLVKRTGEKVFLECVQDMDHENMFWYRQDPGLGLRLIYFSYDVKMKEKGDIPEGYSVSREKKERFSLILESASTNQTSMYLCASSSPGQGAHEQYFGPGTRLTVT.

The chain has TRBV6-5 and TRBJ2-7, with D hard to call. The germline V gene encodes CDR1 MNHEY and CDR2 SVGAGI. The CDR3 runs to 15 residues. Trimming took 0 bases from V and 2 from J, leaving 11 bases between them. CDR3 residues: CASSYSKNGAYEQYF. DNA for the CDR3: TGTGCCAGCAGTTACTCGAAAAACGGAGCCTACGAGCAGTACTTC.